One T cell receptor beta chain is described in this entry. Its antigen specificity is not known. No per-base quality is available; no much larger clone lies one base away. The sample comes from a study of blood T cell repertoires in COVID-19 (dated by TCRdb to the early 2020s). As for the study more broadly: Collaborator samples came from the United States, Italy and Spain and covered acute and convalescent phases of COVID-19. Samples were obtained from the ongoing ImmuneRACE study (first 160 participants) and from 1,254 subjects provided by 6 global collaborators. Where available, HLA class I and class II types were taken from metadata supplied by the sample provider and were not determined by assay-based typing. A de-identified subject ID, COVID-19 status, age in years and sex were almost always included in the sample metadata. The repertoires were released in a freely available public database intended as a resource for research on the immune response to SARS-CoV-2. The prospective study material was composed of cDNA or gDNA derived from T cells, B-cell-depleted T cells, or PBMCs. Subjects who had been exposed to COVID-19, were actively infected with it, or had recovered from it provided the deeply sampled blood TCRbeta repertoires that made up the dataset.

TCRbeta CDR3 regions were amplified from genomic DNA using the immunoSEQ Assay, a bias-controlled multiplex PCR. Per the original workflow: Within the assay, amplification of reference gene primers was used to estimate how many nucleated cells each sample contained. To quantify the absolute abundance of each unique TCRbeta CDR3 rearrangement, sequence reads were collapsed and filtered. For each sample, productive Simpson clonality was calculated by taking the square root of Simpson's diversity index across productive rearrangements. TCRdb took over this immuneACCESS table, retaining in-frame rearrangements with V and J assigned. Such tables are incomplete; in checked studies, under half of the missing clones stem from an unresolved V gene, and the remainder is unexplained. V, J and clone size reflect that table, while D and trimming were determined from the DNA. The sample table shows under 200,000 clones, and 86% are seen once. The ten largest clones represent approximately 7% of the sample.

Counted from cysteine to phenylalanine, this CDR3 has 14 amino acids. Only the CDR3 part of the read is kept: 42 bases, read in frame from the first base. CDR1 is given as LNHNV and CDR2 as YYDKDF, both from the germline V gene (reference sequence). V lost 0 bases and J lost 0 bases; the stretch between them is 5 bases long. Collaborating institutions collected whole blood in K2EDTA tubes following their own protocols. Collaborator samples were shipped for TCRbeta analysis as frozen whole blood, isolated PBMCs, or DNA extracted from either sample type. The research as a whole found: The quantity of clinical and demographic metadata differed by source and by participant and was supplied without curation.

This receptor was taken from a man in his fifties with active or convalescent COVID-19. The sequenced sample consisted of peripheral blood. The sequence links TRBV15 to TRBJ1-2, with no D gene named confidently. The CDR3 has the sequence CATSRDGTNYGYTF. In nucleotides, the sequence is TGTGCCACCAGCAGAGATGGCACTAACTATGGCTACACCTTC.